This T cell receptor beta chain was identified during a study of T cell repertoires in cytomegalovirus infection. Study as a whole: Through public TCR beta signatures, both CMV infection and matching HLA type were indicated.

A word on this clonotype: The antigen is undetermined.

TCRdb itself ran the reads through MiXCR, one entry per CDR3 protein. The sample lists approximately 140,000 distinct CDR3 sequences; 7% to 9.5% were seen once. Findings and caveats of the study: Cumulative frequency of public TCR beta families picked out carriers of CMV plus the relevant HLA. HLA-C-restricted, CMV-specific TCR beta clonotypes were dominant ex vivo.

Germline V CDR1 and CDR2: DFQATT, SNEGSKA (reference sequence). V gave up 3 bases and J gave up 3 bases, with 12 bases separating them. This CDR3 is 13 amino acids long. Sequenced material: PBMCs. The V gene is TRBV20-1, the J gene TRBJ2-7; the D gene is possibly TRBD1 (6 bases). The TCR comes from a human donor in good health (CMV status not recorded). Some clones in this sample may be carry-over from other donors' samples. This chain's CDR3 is CSARGQGNYEQYF. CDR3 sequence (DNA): TGCAGTGCTAGGGGTCAGGGGAACTACGAGCAGTACTTC.